A selection of T cell receptor beta chains follows, all from one sample in a study of OX40 agonist ivuxolimab in advanced cancers. Libraries were prepared by immunoSEQ multiplex PCR; TCRdb keeps only in-frame clonotypes and omits some of them. Of about 55,000 clones in the sample, about 90% are singletons; the top ten hold roughly 13%. The source material was CD4+ or CD8+ T cells sorted from blood, sampled in a trial of the OX40 agonist ivuxolimab. These receptors came from an adult with an advanced solid tumor such as melanoma, head and neck, liver or kidney cancer. Both conserved end residues are part of each CDR3. The order of the fields is J gene, V gene, clone size, D gene, CDR3 protein, CDR3 DNA. The D gene is left open where the match is weak. Clone size is shown for a subset of rows, as once, few, many or a class of expanded clone.

>TRBJ1-1|TRBV28|once|.
CASTGGGSMNTEAFF
TGTGCCAGCACTGGTGGGGGAAGTATGAACACTGAAGCTTTCTTT
>TRBJ1-5|TRBV6-4|.|TRBD1
CASEGQGNQPQHF
TGTGCCAGCGAGGGACAGGGCAATCAGCCCCAGCATTTT
>TRBJ1-5|TRBV19|.|.
CASRGVVEAQPQHF
TGTGCCAGTAGAGGGGTTGTAGAAGCTCAGCCCCAGCATTTT
>TRBJ2-1|TRBV5-3|.|TRBD2
CARSHGRAVYNEQFF
TGTGCCAGAAGCCACGGGAGGGCGGTCTACAATGAGCAGTTCTTC
>TRBJ1-1|TRBV6-6|.|TRBD1
CASSYSTQGAAFF
TGTGCCAGCAGTTACTCGACCCAGGGGGCTGCTTTCTTT
>TRBJ2-6|TRBV10-3|.|.
CAITDGGAGANVLTF
TGTGCCATCACCGACGGGGGAGCTGGGGCCAACGTCCTGACTTTC
>TRBJ2-4|TRBV5-1|.|.
CASSLVGGNIQYF
TGCGCCAGCAGCTTGGTAGGGGGAAACATTCAGTACTTC
>TRBJ2-7|TRBV2|.|.
CASRKFGQGIEQYF
TGTGCCAGCAGGAAGTTTGGGCAGGGGATCGAGCAGTACTTC
>TRBJ1-1|TRBV2|once|.
CASSTKMNTEAFF
TGTGCCAGCAGCACAAAAATGAACACTGAAGCTTTCTTT
>TRBJ1-5|TRBV19|.|.
CASSVGRNQPQHF
TGTGCCAGTTCGGTGGGACGGAATCAGCCCCAGCATTTT
>TRBJ2-7|TRBV6-6|.|.
CASSYSNSGGWEQYF
TGTGCCAGCAGTTACTCGAATTCTGGGGGCTGGGAGCAGTACTTC
>TRBJ2-7|TRBV7-9|.|TRBD1
CASSPPGTAYEQYF
TGTGCCAGCAGCCCACCCGGGACAGCCTACGAGCAGTACTTC